The 12 T cell receptor beta chains in this list originate from one sample, sequenced in a study of molecular identifiers for immune sequencing clone quantification. TCRdb ran MiXCR on the PCR reads and lists one entry per CDR3 protein. The sample shows tens of thousands of distinct CDR3 sequences, around 34% of them seen only once. Sequencing used naive CD8+ T cells from blood, with Jurkat cell RNA spiked in. Subset reported: FACS-sorted CD8+CD4-CCR7+CD45RA+ naive T cells. The receptors derive from a human donor in good health. Some libraries in this study had Jurkat cell RNA spiked in.

On this clonotype: Possible read error: a much larger clone is one base away. V is TRBV7-2 and J is TRBJ1-1; D may be TRBD1 (5 bases). In germline, CDR1 is SGHTA, CDR2 FQGNSA. This CDR3 contains 12 residues. The CDR3 is CASGLRRGDAFF. The CDR3 nucleotides read TGTGCCAGCGGCTTAAGGAGGGGAGACGCTTTCTTT.

The V call is TRBV4-1, the J call TRBJ1-1; 8 bases agree with TRBD1. V gave up 3 bases and J gave up 1 base; unmatched junction bases: 4. Per germline, CDR1 MGHRA and CDR2 YSYEKL. The CDR3 extends over 15 amino acids. CDR3 bases: TGCGCCAGCAGCCAGACAGGGGTTTGGAACACTGAAGCTTTCTTT. It yields the protein CASSQTGVWNTEAFF.

This clonotype was seen a single time. A much larger clone sits a single nucleotide away, making a read error possible. This chain links TRBV7-8 with TRBJ2-5; 8 bases fit TRBD2. Germline V gene data show CDR1 as SGHVS and CDR2 as FQNEAQ. This CDR3 has 17 residues. The CDR3 is CASSLGLRGLGAETQDF. CDR3 nucleotide sequence: TGTGCCAGCAGCTTAGGGCTTCGGGGACTAGGGGCCGAGACCCAGGACTTC.

The chain combines TRBV7-6 with TRBJ1-1, with no clear D. V lost 6 bases and J lost 6, with 20 bases in between. CDR1 is SGHVS, CDR2 FNYEAQ, per germline. The CDR3 loop spans 15 amino acids. CDR3 DNA: TGTGCCAGCAGTCGAGGTGGTGGAGGGAGGGCTGAAGCTTTCTTT. It translates to CASSRGGGGRAEAFF.

This clonotype was counted many times. Here the CDR3 DNA reads TGTGCCAGCAGTTTGGACAGGTTCGATCCAGATACGCAGTATTTT. It is translated as CASSLDRFDPDTQYF. The chain carries TRBV28 and TRBJ2-3; 7 bases map to TRBD1. This CDR3 comprises 15 residues. CDR1 is MDHEN and CDR2 is SYDVKM in the germline V gene. Losses at the gene ends were 3 bases for V and 4 bases for J; bases not matched to a gene: 7.

This clonotype was recorded at least ten times. V and J are TRBV12-3 or TRBV12-4 and TRBJ2-3; D is possibly TRBD1 or TRBD2 (6 bases each). V lost 0 bases, J lost 6 bases, and 22 bases lay in between. This CDR3 spans 18 amino acids. The CDR3: CASSLAALGGRWMDTQYF. The CDR3 coding sequence is TGTGCCAGCAGTTTAGCGGCTTTGGGGGGCAGGTGGATGGATACGCAGTATTTT.

Turning to this clonotype: A junction boundary mismatches the germline segment, possibly from a read error. The chain has TRBV7-8 and TRBJ2-1; TRBD2 matches at 15 bases. Germline CDR1 reads SGHVS; CDR2 reads FQNEAQ. The CDR3 runs to 14 residues. The DNA for the CDR3 is TGTGCCAGCAGCGCCCACGGACTAGCGGGAGGGCAAATCTTC. Amino acid sequence: CASSAHGLAGGQIF.

This clonotype was picked up a small number of times. V is TRBV5-1 and J is TRBJ2-7; no clear D gene. Trimming shortened V by 2 bases and J by 4 bases, and 10 bases separated the two germline ends. CDR3 size: 13 residues. From germline, CDR1 is SGHRS and CDR2 YFSETQ. The CDR3 region has the DNA TGCGCCAGCAGCTTCGGGTCAAGATACGAGCAGTACTTC. It translates to CASSFGSRYEQYF.

In its sample, this clonotype was seen many times. This chain joins TRBV7-6 and TRBJ2-3, with 15 bases that match TRBD2. The J segment lost 4 bases and the V segment lost 2 bases, leaving 1 base of the junction unmatched. Germline CDR1 reads SGHVS; CDR2 reads FNYEAQ. The CDR3 length is 16 residues. In nucleotides, the CDR3 is TGTGCCAGCAGCTTAAGGACTAGCGGGAGGGCAGATACGCAGTATTTT. Translating gives CASSLRTSGRADTQYF.

The V call is TRBV5-1, the J call TRBJ2-3, with unresolved D. Trimming shortened V by 4 bases and J by 4 bases, and 16 bases separated the two germline ends. The CDR3 sequence is 15 residues long. Germline V gives CDR1 SGHRS, CDR2 YFSETQ. This CDR3 reads CASSKDDLASDTQYF. In DNA form, the CDR3 reads TGCGCCAGCAGCAAGGATGACTTAGCATCAGATACGCAGTATTTT. The complete variable domain, with remaining parts taken from reference TRBV5-1 and TRBJ2-3, reads KAGVTQTPRYLIKTRGQQVTLSCSPISGHRSVSWYQQTPGQGLQFLFEYFSETQRNKGNFPGRFSGRQFSNSRSEMNVSTLELGDSALYLCASSKDDLASDTQYFGPGTRLTVL.

This chain uses TRBV5-6 with TRBJ2-1; 7 bases are a match to TRBD2. CDR3 size: 11 residues. J was trimmed by 13 bases and V by 4 bases; bases with no gene match: 5. The germline V gene has CDR1 SGHDT and CDR2 YYEEEE. CDR3 protein: CASSTSGKQFF. Here the CDR3 DNA reads TGTGCCAGCAGCACCAGCGGGAAACAGTTCTTC.

This clonotype was seen repeatedly, ten times or more. In DNA form, the CDR3 reads TGTGCCAGCAGCTTAGATCCCCCCTATGCCACTGAAGCTTTCTTT. Residues: CASSLDPPYATEAFF. The rearrangement links TRBV7-9 to TRBJ1-1; D is undetermined. This CDR3 is built from 15 residues. Germline CDR1 and CDR2: SEHNR and FQNEAQ (reference sequence). Trimming left V 1 base short and J 4 bases short, with 13 bases between.